Below are 4 T cell receptor beta chains sequenced from a single sample in a study of T cells in women clearing cervical HPV infection. TCRdb's copy holds only in-frame clones and misses some; the assay was immunoSEQ multiplex PCR. The sample features 28,000 or so clones, with about 8.1% in its top ten. Sequenced: blood buffy coat. These receptors came from a woman between 18 and 70 years old with a cervical HPV16 infection that either progressed to CIN3+ or cleared (not recorded which).

On this clone: The read falls 3 residues short of the CDR3 end, and the missing part is taken from the germline J gene. This chain joins TRBV11-3 and TRBJ2-3; D possibly corresponds to TRBD1 (6 bases). This CDR3 has 15 amino acids. Trimming shortened V by 4 bases and J by 2 bases, and 13 bases separated the two germline ends. CDR1 and CDR2 (germline): SGHNT, YENEEA. The CDR3 bases that were read are TGTGCCAGCAGCTCACCGGGACATAACACAGATACG. It yields the protein CASSSPGHNTDT. The CDR3 as a whole reads CASSSPGHNTDTQYF. The variable domain in full, completed from reference TRBV11-3 and TRBJ2-3, reads EAGVVQSPRYKIIEKKQPVAFWCNPISGHNTLYWYLQNLGQGPELLIRYENEEAVDDSQLPKDRFSAERLKGVDSTLKIQPAELGDSAVYLCASSSPGHNTDTQYFGPGTRLTVL.

About this clone itself: With the read ending 3 residues before the CDR3 end, the germline J gene is used to fill in that end. The chain links TRBV20-1 to TRBJ2-1; 8 bases are a match to TRBD1. With V trimmed by 0 bases and J by 5 bases, 3 bases remained unmatched. The CDR3 is 14 residues long. Looked up from germline, CDR1 is DFQATT and CDR2 is SNEGSKA (reference sequence). CDR3 DNA, as far as it was read: TGCAGTGCTAGAGATCGGGGACAGGACAATGAG. Its translation is CSARDRGQDNE. Given in full, the CDR3 is CSARDRGQDNEQFF.

A remark on this clone: The read finishes 3 residues shy of the CDR3 end, and the germline J gene is used to complete it. The J gene is TRBJ2-1, the V gene TRBV9, with TRBD2 as a possible D gene (5 bases). This CDR3 has 14 amino acids. The germline V and J ends were trimmed by 1 base and 6 bases, with 11 bases remaining between them. The germline CDR1 and CDR2 sequences are SGDLS and YYNGEE. The CDR3 reads CASSVFGGSNEQFF. The sequenced part of the CDR3 DNA is TGTGCCAGCAGCGTATTCGGCGGGTCCAATGAG.

About this clone itself: The CDR3 goes on 3 residues after the read ends, and that part is filled in from the germline J gene. The chain uses TRBV7-4 and TRBJ1-6; possible D gene TRBD1, 6 bases. This CDR3 region has 15 residues. CDR1 is SGHVT, CDR2 SQSDAQ, per germline. V dropped 6 bases and J dropped 8 bases, with 17 bases sitting between them. The CDR3 is CASRESGDRYSPLHF. CDR3 DNA, as far as it was read: TGTGCCAGCAGAGAGTCAGGGGATCGGTATTCACCC. The full variable domain, in which reference TRBV7-4 and TRBJ1-6 provide the parts outside the CDR3, is GAGVSQSPRYKVAKRGRDVALRCDSISGHVTLYWYRQTLGQGSEVLTYSQSDAQRDKSGRPSGRFSAERPERSVSTLKIQRTEQGDSAVYLCASRESGDRYSPLHFGNGTRLTVT.